The TCR beta chain described here comes from a study of control samples from healthy donors and cancer patients. The data were produced by immunoSEQ multiplex PCR, yet TCRdb's version contains in-frame clones alone and is incomplete. The table lists around 70,000 clones, 94% of them singletons. This CDR3 contains 16 residues. CDR1 ENHRY and CDR2 SYGVKD come from the germline V gene. After removal of 4 bases from V and 2 bases from J, the junction contained 7 bases not matched to a gene. The TCR originated in a woman in her 30s in good health. Sequenced input: blood. V and J are TRBV10-3 and TRBJ1-2; 10 bases are a match to TRBD1. CDR3 residues: CAISGRDRGLNYGYTF. As DNA, the CDR3 is TGTGCCATCAGTGGCCGGGACAGGGGCCTCAACTATGGCTACACCTTC.